This TCR beta chain was profiled in a study of T-cell memory formation after mild COVID-19. Study summary: The two donors had largely donor-specific TCR clusters.

TCRdb itself ran the 5' RACE reads through MiXCR, one entry per CDR3 protein. This sample has 500,000 to 550,000 distinct CDR3 sequences, with about a fifth found just once. This clonotype was found a few times. The receptor was derived from an adult woman who had mild COVID-19 (a few samples of this study predate the infection). Cell type and time point are not known. The sequencing sample was made of PBMCs or a T cell subset sorted from them (not recorded which).

Here the CDR3 reads CASPPGFGGRTTYEQYF. The CDR3 region has the DNA TGTGCCAGCCCCCCGGGGTTCGGCGGACGGACTACCTACGAGCAGTACTTC. The chain joins TRBV19 to TRBJ2-7; TRBD2 might be the D (6 bases). V was shortened by 9 bases and J by 2 bases, with 26 bases between the two germline ends. The CDR3 runs 17 residues. CDR1 is LNHDA, CDR2 SQIVND, per germline (reference sequence).